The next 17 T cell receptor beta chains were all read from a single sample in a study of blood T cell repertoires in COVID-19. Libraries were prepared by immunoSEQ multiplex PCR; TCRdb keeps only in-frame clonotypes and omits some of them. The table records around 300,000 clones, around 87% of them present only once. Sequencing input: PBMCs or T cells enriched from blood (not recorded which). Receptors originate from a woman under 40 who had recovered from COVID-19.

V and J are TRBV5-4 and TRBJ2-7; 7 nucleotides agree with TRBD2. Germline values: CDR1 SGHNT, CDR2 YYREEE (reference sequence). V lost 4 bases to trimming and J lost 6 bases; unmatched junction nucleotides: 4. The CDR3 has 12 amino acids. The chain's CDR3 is CASSPPGGEQYF. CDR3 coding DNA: TGTGCCAGCAGCCCGCCGGGGGGCGAGCAGTACTTC.

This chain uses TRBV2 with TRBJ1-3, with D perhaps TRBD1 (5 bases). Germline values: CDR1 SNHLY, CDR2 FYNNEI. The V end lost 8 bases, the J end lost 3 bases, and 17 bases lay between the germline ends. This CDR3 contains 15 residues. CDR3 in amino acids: CASSKSGGFGNTIYF. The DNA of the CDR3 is TGTGCCAGCTCCAAATCCGGGGGATTTGGAAACACCATATATTTT.

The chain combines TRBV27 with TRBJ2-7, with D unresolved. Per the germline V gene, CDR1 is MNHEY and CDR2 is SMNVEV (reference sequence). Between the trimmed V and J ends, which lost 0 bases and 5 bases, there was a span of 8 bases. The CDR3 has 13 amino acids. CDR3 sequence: CASSLSRSHEQYF. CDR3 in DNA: TGTGCCAGCAGTTTATCGAGAAGCCACGAGCAGTACTTC.

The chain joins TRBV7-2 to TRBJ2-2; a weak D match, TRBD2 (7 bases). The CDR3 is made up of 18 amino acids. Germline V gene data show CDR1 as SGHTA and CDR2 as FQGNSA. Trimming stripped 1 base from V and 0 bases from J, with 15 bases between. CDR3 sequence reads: CASSLVAGAKANTGELFF. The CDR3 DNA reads TGTGCCAGCAGCTTAGTGGCGGGGGCGAAAGCGAACACCGGGGAGCTGTTTTTT. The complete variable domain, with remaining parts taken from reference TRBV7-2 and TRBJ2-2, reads GAGVSQSPSNKVTEKGKDVELRCDPISGHTALYWYRQSLGQGLEFLIYFQGNSAPDKSGLPSDRFSAERTGGSVSTLTIQRTQQEDSAVYLCASSLVAGAKANTGELFFGEGSRLTVL.

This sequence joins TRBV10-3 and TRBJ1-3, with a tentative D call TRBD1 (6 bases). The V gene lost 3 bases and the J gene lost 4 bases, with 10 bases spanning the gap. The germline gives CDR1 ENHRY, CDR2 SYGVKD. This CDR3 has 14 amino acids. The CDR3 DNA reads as TGTGCCATCAGTGAACGGGGGGGCGGAAACACCATATATTTT. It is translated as CAISERGGGNTIYF.

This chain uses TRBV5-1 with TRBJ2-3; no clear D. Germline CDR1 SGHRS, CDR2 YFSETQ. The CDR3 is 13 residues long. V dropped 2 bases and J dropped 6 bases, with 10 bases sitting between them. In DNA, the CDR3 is TGCGCCAGCAGCTTTGTTTCTCCGGATACGCAGTATTTT. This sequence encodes CASSFVSPDTQYF.

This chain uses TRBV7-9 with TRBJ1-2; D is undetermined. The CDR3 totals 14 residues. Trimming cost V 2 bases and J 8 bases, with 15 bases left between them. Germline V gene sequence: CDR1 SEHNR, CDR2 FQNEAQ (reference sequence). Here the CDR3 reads CASSLLGPRGGYTF. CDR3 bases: TGTGCCAGCAGCTTATTGGGCCCGCGGGGAGGCTACACCTTC.

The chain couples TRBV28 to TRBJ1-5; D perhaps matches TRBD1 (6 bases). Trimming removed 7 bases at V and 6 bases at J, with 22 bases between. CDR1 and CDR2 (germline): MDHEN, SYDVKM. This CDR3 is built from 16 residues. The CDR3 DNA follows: TGTGCCAGCATCCGCACCCCCGAACAGGGTCGTCAGCCCCAGCATTTT. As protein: CASIRTPEQGRQPQHF.

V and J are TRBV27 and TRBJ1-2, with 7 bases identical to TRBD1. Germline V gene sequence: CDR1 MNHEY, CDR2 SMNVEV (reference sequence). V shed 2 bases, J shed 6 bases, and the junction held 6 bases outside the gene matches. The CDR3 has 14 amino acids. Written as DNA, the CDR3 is TGTGCCAGCAGTTTAGGACGAACAGGGGATGGCTACACCTTC. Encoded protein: CASSLGRTGDGYTF.

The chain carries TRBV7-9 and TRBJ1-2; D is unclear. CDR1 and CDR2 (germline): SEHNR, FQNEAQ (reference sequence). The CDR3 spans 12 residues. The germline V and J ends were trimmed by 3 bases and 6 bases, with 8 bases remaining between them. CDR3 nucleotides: TGTGCCAGCAGCTTTACAGCCCATGGCTACACCTTC. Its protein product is CASSFTAHGYTF.

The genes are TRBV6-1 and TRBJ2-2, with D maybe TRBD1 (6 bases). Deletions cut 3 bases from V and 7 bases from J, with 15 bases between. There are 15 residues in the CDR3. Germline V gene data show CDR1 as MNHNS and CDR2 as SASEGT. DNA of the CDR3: TGTGCCAGCAGTGAGCTCCTATTACAGGGCGGGGAGCTGTTTTTT. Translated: CASSELLLQGGELFF.

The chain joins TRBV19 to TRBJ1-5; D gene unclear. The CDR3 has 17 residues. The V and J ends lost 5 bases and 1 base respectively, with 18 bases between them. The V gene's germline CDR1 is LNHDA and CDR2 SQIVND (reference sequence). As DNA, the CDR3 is TGTGCCAGTAGTTTTTTCGAGGGCGGGCGGAGCAATCAGCCCCAGCATTTT. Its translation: CASSFFEGGRSNQPQHF. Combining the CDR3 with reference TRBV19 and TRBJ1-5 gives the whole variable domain DGGITQSPKYLFRKEGQNVTLSCEQNLNHDAMYWYRQDPGQGLRLIYYSQIVNDFQKGDIAEGYSVSREKKESFPLTVTSAQKNPTAFYLCASSFFEGGRSNQPQHFGDGTRLSIL.

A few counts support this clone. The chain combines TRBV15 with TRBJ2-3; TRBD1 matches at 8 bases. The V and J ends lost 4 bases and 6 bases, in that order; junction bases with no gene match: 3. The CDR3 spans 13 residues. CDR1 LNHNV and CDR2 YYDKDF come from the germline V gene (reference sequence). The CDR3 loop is CATSIQGADTQYF. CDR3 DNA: TGTGCCACCAGCATCCAGGGGGCGGATACGCAGTATTTT.

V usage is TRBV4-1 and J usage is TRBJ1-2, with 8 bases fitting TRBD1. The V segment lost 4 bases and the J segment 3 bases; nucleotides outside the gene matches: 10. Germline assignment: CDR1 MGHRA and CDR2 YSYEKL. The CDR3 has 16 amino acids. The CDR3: CASSPGRVDRDYGYTF. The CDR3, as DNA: TGCGCCAGCAGCCCCGGTAGGGTGGACAGGGACTATGGCTACACCTTC.

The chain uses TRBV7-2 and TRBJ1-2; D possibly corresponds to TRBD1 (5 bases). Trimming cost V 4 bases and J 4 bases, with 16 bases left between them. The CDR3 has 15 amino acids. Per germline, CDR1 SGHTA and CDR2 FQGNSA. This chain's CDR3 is CASSWTKDTSYGYTF. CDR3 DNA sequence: TGTGCCAGCAGCTGGACTAAGGACACTTCCTATGGCTACACCTTC.

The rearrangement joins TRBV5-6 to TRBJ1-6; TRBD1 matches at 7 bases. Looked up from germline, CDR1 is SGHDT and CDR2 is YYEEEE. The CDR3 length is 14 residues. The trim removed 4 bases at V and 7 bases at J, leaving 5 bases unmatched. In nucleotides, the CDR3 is TGTGCCAGCAGCCGCGGACAGGCAAATTCACCCCTCCACTTT. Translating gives CASSRGQANSPLHF. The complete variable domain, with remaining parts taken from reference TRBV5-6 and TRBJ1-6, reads DAGVTQSPTHLIKTRGQQVTLRCSPKSGHDTVSWYQQALGQGPQFIFQYYEEEERQRGNFPDRFSGHQFPNYSSELNVNALLLGDSALYLCASSRGQANSPLHFGNGTRLTVT.

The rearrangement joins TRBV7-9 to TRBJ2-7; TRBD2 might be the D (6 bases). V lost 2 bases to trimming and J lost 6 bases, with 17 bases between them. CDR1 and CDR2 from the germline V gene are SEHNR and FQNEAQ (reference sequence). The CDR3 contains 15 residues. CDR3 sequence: CASSLQSWGVSEQYF. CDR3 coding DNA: TGTGCCAGCAGCTTACAGTCGTGGGGGGTGAGCGAGCAGTACTTC.